These 32 T cell receptor beta chains were sequenced from one sample in a study of shared clonotypes between healthy human individuals. Here immunoSEQ multiplex PCR was the method, and the copy in TCRdb shows in-frame clones only, minus some. Of roughly 1 million clones detected, approximately 78% appear once; the ten largest clones hold 0.52%. The sample taken for sequencing was memory CD4+ T cells from PBMCs. Subset indicated: CD45RA-negative fraction. The receptors were sampled from a man younger than 35 in good health. Some clones in this sample may be carry-over from other donors' samples.

This clone was picked up one time. Different DNA sequences within this sample yield the same CDR3. This chain uses TRBV5-4 with TRBJ2-2; D remains unclear. The CDR3 is 12 residues long. Between the trimmed V and J ends, which lost 4 bases and 5 bases, there was a span of 6 bases. Germline V gene data show CDR1 as SGHNT and CDR2 as YYREEE (reference sequence). The chain's CDR3 is CASSLETGELFF. The CDR3 DNA sequence: TGTGCCAGCAGCCTAGAAACCGGGGAGCTGTTTTTT.

The V and J genes are TRBV28 and TRBJ1-2; 7 bases fit TRBD1. The CDR3 has 12 residues. Germline V lookup: CDR1 MDHEN, CDR2 SYDVKM. Germline trimming cut 7 bases from V and 7 bases from J; bases unmatched to any gene: 6. The DNA of the CDR3 is TGTGCCAGCACCGACAGGGCGAGTGGCTACACCTTC. Translated: CASTDRASGYTF.

The J gene is TRBJ1-2, the V gene TRBV5-4; no definite D call. Germline-derived CDR1 and CDR2 are SGHNT and YYREEE (reference sequence). The CDR3 has 14 amino acids. V was clipped by 4 bases and J by 8 bases, with 18 bases between them. The CDR3 is CASSPQREPRGYTF. The DNA for the CDR3 is TGTGCCAGCAGCCCTCAACGGGAGCCGAGGGGCTACACCTTC.

V gene TRBV30 combines with J gene TRBJ1-2; possibly TRBD1 for D (5 bases). V was cut by 4 bases and J by 4 bases, with 10 bases left in between. This CDR3 comprises 12 residues. CDR1 and CDR2 from the germline V gene are GTSNPN and SVGIG (reference sequence). CDR3 in DNA: TGTGCCTGGACAGGGCTCTCCTATGGCTACACCTTC. It encodes CAWTGLSYGYTF. The entire variable domain, with the rest obtained from reference TRBV30 and TRBJ1-2, is as follows: SQTIHQWPATLVQPVGSPLSLECTVEGTSNPNLYWYRQAAGRGLQLLFYSVGIGQISSEVPQNLSASRPQDRQFILSSKKLLLSDSGFYLCAWTGLSYGYTFGSGTRLTVV.

J is TRBJ2-7 and V is TRBV9; perhaps TRBD1 as D (5 bases). This CDR3 contains 13 residues. Trimming removed 3 bases at V and 6 bases at J, with 13 bases between. In germline, CDR1 is SGDLS, CDR2 YYNGEE. CDR3 loop: CASSGQTSPEQYF. The CDR3 DNA reads TGTGCCAGCAGCGGACAGACCTCGCCCGAGCAGTACTTC.

This clone was observed many times. The J gene is TRBJ2-1, the V gene TRBV27; no clear D. Germline CDR1 and CDR2: MNHEY and SMNVEV (reference sequence). Trimming removed 10 bases from V and 8 bases from J, with 15 bases in between. The CDR3 is 12 residues long. This CDR3 reads CANDQLPHEQFF. CDR3 bases: TGTGCCAACGACCAGCTGCCCCATGAGCAGTTCTTC.

Notes on this clone: The sample holds other DNA sequences that translate to the same CDR3. This chain connects TRBV7-2 to TRBJ2-5; 7 bases align to TRBD1. The CDR3 is 13 residues long. V lost 5 bases, J lost 5 bases, and 5 bases stayed unmatched. Germline V CDR1 and CDR2: SGHTA, FQGNSA. The CDR3 loop is CASSLNRGETQYF. The CDR3 DNA reads TGTGCCAGCAGCCTCAACAGGGGTGAGACCCAGTACTTC.

The CDR3 sequence is CASSNLREGQPQHF. The DNA for the CDR3 is TGTGCCAGCTCAAACCTCAGGGAGGGGCAGCCCCAGCATTTT. J is TRBJ1-5 and V is TRBV18, with a weak D call TRBD1 (5 bases). This CDR3 comprises 14 residues. CDR1 KGHSH and CDR2 LQKENI come from the germline V gene. The V gene lost 5 bases and the J gene lost 7 bases, with 15 bases spanning the gap.

This clone showed up just a few times. This chain uses TRBV27 with TRBJ1-5; unclear D gene. The CDR3 has 13 amino acids. Trimming left V 5 bases short and J 3 bases short, with 8 bases between. Germline V lookup: CDR1 MNHEY, CDR2 SMNVEV (reference sequence). This CDR3 reads CASSNRYNQPQHF. The CDR3 coding sequence is TGTGCCAGCAGTAACAGATACAATCAGCCCCAGCATTTT.

This clone was seen at least ten times. The identical CDR3 is also encoded by other nucleotide sequences in the sample. The chain's CDR3 is CASSQDHGDYGYTF. DNA for the CDR3: TGCGCCAGCAGCCAAGACCACGGGGACTATGGCTACACCTTC. This sequence joins TRBV4-3 and TRBJ1-2; D is unresolved. The CDR3 is made up of 14 amino acids. Trimming cost V 0 bases and J 3 bases, with 8 bases left between them. From germline, CDR1 is LGHNA and CDR2 YSLEER.

This clone has more than one count but fewer than ten. J is TRBJ1-2 and V is TRBV11-2; the match to TRBD1 covers 7 bases. The germline CDR1 and CDR2 sequences are SGHAT and FQNNGV. The CDR3 spans 13 residues. With V trimmed by 4 bases and J by 5 bases, 4 bases remained unmatched. Written as DNA, the CDR3 is TGTGCCAGCAGCTCACAGGGGACTTATGGCTACACCTTC. Translating it yields CASSSQGTYGYTF.

V is TRBV27 and J is TRBJ2-3; a weak D match, TRBD1 (6 bases). The ends were cut back, 2 bases at V and 0 bases at J, with 9 bases in the middle. The CDR3 contains 15 residues. The germline V gene encodes CDR1 MNHEY and CDR2 SMNVEV (reference sequence). The chain's CDR3 is CASSLRTASTDTQYF. As DNA, the CDR3 is TGTGCCAGCAGTTTACGGACAGCAAGCACAGATACGCAGTATTTT.

This clone was counted only a few times. The chain carries TRBV30 and TRBJ1-1; D gene uncertain. The germline V gene has CDR1 GTSNPN and CDR2 SVGIG (reference sequence). With 2 bases removed from V and 1 base from J, the gap between germline ends came to 8 bases. The CDR3 is 13 residues long. The CDR3, as DNA: TGTGCCTGGAGTCACGGGGAGAACACTGAAGCTTTCTTT. Protein product: CAWSHGENTEAFF.

The V and J genes are TRBV4-2 and TRBJ2-7; a possible D gene is TRBD2 (6 bases). This CDR3 is 15 amino acids long. V lost 0 bases and J 9 bases, leaving 18 bases between the germline ends. The V gene's germline CDR1 is LGHNA and CDR2 YNFKEQ. The CDR3 DNA reads as TGTGCCAGCAGCCAAGATCTACTAGCAGACCTTGGGCAGTACTTC. Amino acid sequence: CASSQDLLADLGQYF.

The V call is TRBV14, the J call TRBJ1-1; no clear D. Germline V CDR1 and CDR2: SGHDN, FVKESK. The length of the CDR3 is 13 residues. Trimming took 0 bases from V and 5 from J, leaving 7 bases between them. CDR3 loop: CASSQDLSTEAFF. The CDR3 region has the DNA TGTGCCAGCAGCCAAGATCTTAGTACTGAAGCTTTCTTT.

The chain carries TRBV28 and TRBJ1-2; TRBD1 is a possible D gene (5 bases). CDR3 length equals 13 residues. From germline, CDR1 is MDHEN and CDR2 SYDVKM. Trimming pared 4 bases from V and 4 bases from J, leaving 10 bases between. The CDR3 DNA reads as TGTGCCAGCAGTTCCAGACAGCCCTATGGCTACACCTTC. Translation: CASSSRQPYGYTF.

The rearrangement uses TRBV29-1 and TRBJ1-4, with 10 bases matching TRBD1. CDR3 size: 14 residues. Losses at the gene ends were 6 bases for V and 3 bases for J; bases not matched to a gene: 4. The germline V gene has CDR1 SQVTM and CDR2 ANQGSEA. The CDR3 sequence is CSVGDRGPNEKLFF. CDR3 coding DNA: TGCAGCGTGGGTGACAGGGGGCCTAATGAAAAACTGTTTTTT.

The rearrangement uses TRBV28 and TRBJ1-2; D possibly corresponds to TRBD1 (5 bases). CDR1 and CDR2 from the germline V gene are MDHEN and SYDVKM. V was trimmed by 3 bases and J by 8 bases, leaving 10 bases between them. The CDR3 runs to 12 residues. The CDR3 region has the DNA TGTGCCAGCAGTTTGCAGGGTTTGGGCTACACCTTC. Translation: CASSLQGLGYTF.

The rearrangement uses TRBV28 and TRBJ2-6; no firm D call. CDR3 length: 14 amino acids. Per germline, CDR1 MDHEN and CDR2 SYDVKM. The V and J ends lost 6 bases and 2 bases respectively, with 8 bases between them. The CDR3 is CASSFAAGANVLTF. The DNA of the CDR3 is TGTGCCAGCAGCTTCGCGGCTGGGGCCAACGTCCTGACTTTC. Looking up the rest from reference TRBV28 and TRBJ2-6 gives the full variable domain: DVKVTQSSRYLVKRTGEKVFLECVQDMDHENMFWYRQDPGLGLRLIYFSYDVKMKEKGDIPEGYSVSREKKERFSLILESASTNQTSMYLCASSFAAGANVLTFGAGSRLTVL.

This CDR3 is CASSPPSDRAGELFF. CDR3 sequence (DNA): TGTGCCAGCTCACCACCGTCAGACAGGGCCGGGGAGCTGTTTTTT. The rearrangement links TRBV18 to TRBJ2-2, with 7 bases fitting TRBD1. V shed 0 bases, J shed 6 bases, and the junction held 4 bases outside the gene matches. The CDR3 has 15 residues. Germline CDR1 is KGHSH and CDR2 is LQKENI. Full variable domain (missing parts from reference TRBV18 and TRBJ2-2): NAGVMQNPRHLVRRRGQEARLRCSPMKGHSHVYWYRQLPEEGLKFMVYLQKENIIDESGMPKERFSAEFPKEGPSILRIQQVVRGDSAAYFCASSPPSDRAGELFFGEGSRLTVL.

The chain is built from TRBV2 and TRBJ2-5, with 8 bases lining up with TRBD2. J lost 4 bases, V lost 4 bases, and 2 bases had no gene match. Germline-derived CDR1 and CDR2 are SNHLY and FYNNEI. This CDR3 region has 13 residues. CDR3 bases: TGTGCCAGCAGTGCTCGGGAGGGAGAGACCCAGTACTTC. It is translated as CASSAREGETQYF.

The CDR3 nucleotides read TGTGCCAGCTCACCGCAAACAGGCTCCTACGAGCAGTACTTC. Translation: CASSPQTGSYEQYF. The chain carries TRBV18 and TRBJ2-7; a weak D match, TRBD1 (5 bases). In germline, CDR1 is KGHSH, CDR2 LQKENI. The CDR3 loop spans 14 amino acids. Trimming took 3 bases from V and 0 from J, leaving 9 bases between them.

V is TRBV5-8 and J is TRBJ2-5; tentatively, D is TRBD1 (5 bases). This CDR3 contains 14 residues. Deletions cut 4 bases from V and 0 bases from J, with 10 bases between. The germline gives CDR1 SGHTS, CDR2 YDEGEE. Written as DNA, the CDR3 is TGTGCCAGCAGCCCGACAGCTTACCAAGAGACCCAGTACTTC. This gives the protein CASSPTAYQETQYF.

Concerning this clone itself: Within the sample, other DNA sequences also encode this same CDR3. This chain uses TRBV5-6 with TRBJ2-5, with D maybe TRBD2 (6 bases). Germline V CDR1 and CDR2: SGHDT, YYEEEE. V was trimmed by 2 bases and J by 3 bases, leaving 11 bases between them. The CDR3 runs 14 residues. The CDR3 is CASSLAGGEETQYF. CDR3 bases: TGTGCCAGCAGCTTAGCCGGGGGAGAAGAGACCCAGTACTTC.

This chain joins TRBV5-6 and TRBJ1-2, with a weak D call TRBD1 (6 bases). With 4 bases removed from V and 6 bases from J, the gap between germline ends came to 13 bases. The CDR3 is 13 residues long. Germline CDR1 is SGHDT and CDR2 is YYEEEE. CDR3 sequence reads: CASSPRTVDGYTF. CDR3 DNA: TGTGCCAGCAGCCCACGGACAGTTGATGGCTACACCTTC. The variable domain in full, with the rest retrieved from reference TRBV5-6 and TRBJ1-2, is DAGVTQSPTHLIKTRGQQVTLRCSPKSGHDTVSWYQQALGQGPQFIFQYYEEEERQRGNFPDRFSGHQFPNYSSELNVNALLLGDSALYLCASSPRTVDGYTFGSGTRLTVV.

The chain joins TRBV11-2 to TRBJ1-2; D remains ambiguous. The germline V gene has CDR1 SGHAT and CDR2 FQNNGV. The CDR3 consists of 16 residues. V lost 7 bases, J lost 3 bases, and 21 bases lay in between. CDR3 in amino acids: CASIRGRRVLYYGYTF. The CDR3 DNA reads TGTGCCAGCATTCGTGGCAGGCGGGTTCTATACTATGGCTACACCTTC.

The chain employs TRBV7-9 and TRBJ1-1; D gene uncertain. The CDR3 loop spans 13 amino acids. V lost 0 bases and J lost 10, with 12 bases in between. In germline, CDR1 is SEHNR, CDR2 FQNEAQ (reference sequence). CDR3 amino acids: CASSLAEAAPAFF. The DNA for the CDR3 is TGTGCCAGCAGCTTAGCTGAGGCAGCCCCAGCTTTCTTT.

The chain carries TRBV27 and TRBJ2-2; D remains unclear. V shed 7 bases and J shed 1 base, with 7 bases lying between them. CDR1 is MNHEY and CDR2 is SMNVEV in the germline V gene (reference sequence). The CDR3 consists of 13 residues. CDR3 in amino acids: CASTRMNTGELFF. CDR3 in DNA: TGTGCCAGCACCCGAATGAACACCGGGGAGCTGTTTTTT.

The chain recombines TRBV30 with TRBJ2-3; perhaps TRBD2 as D (6 bases). Germline values: CDR1 GTSNPN, CDR2 SVGIG (reference sequence). The V end lost 0 bases, the J end lost 10 bases, and 8 bases lay between the germline ends. This CDR3 has 11 amino acids. The chain's CDR3 is CAWSVGGPQYF. CDR3 bases: TGTGCCTGGAGTGTGGGGGGTCCGCAGTATTTT.

J is TRBJ2-5 and V is TRBV5-1, with D possibly TRBD2 on 6 matching bases. The V end lost 4 bases, the J end lost 5 bases, and 18 bases lay between the germline ends. The CDR3 has 15 residues. The germline CDR1 and CDR2 sequences are SGHRS and YFSETQ. CDR3 nucleotides: TGCGCCAGCAGCGGGGGACGGACCCGGGGGGAGACCCAGTACTTC. It specifies CASSGGRTRGETQYF.

V is TRBV10-1 and J is TRBJ2-3; 12 bases line up with TRBD2. Germline loops: CDR1 WNHNN, CDR2 SYGVQD (reference sequence). The CDR3 totals 14 residues. V gave up 3 bases and J gave up 6 bases; unmatched junction bases: 1. In DNA form, the CDR3 reads TGCGCCAGCAGTGAAGGACTAGCGGGGGATACGCAGTATTTT. This gives the protein CASSEGLAGDTQYF.

CDR3 region: CASSLERGAEYEQYF. The CDR3, as DNA: TGCGCCAGCAGCTTGGAAAGGGGAGCAGAGTACGAGCAGTACTTC. The chain has TRBV5-1 and TRBJ2-7; D is perhaps TRBD1 or TRBD2 (5 bases each). The CDR3 length is 15 residues. Trimming left V 0 bases short and J 4 bases short, with 14 bases between. Germline V lookup: CDR1 SGHRS, CDR2 YFSETQ.